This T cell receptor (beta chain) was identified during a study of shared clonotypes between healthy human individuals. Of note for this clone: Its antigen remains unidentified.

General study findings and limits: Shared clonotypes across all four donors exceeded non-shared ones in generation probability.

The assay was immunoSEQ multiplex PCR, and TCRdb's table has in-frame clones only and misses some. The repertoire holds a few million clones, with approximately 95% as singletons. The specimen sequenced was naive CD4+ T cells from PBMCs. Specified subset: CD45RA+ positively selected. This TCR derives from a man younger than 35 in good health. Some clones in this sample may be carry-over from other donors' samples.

CDR3 protein: CASSLSARVIDNEQFF. CDR3 DNA: TGTGCCAGCAGTTTATCTGCCAGGGTAATCGACAATGAGCAGTTCTTC. V usage is TRBV28 and J usage is TRBJ2-1, with a weak D call TRBD1 (5 bases). Trimming left V 1 base short and J 5 bases short, with 15 bases between. From germline, CDR1 is MDHEN and CDR2 SYDVKM. CDR3 length: 16 amino acids.